This T cell receptor (beta chain) comes out of a study of T cell repertoires in cytomegalovirus infection. Study at large: Newly reported HLA-C-restricted and thoroughly characterized HLA-B-restricted CMV epitopes were employed. Both CMV infection and a matching HLA type were indicated by public TCR beta signatures. Study-level points and caveats: Public TCR beta family frequency separated CMV-and-HLA carriers, including in an independent cohort. HLA-C-restricted CMV-specific TCR beta clonotypes were dominant in the ex vivo response.

TCRdb reprocessed the reads with MiXCR, giving one entry per CDR3 protein. The table includes approximately 280,000 distinct CDR3 sequences, 20% to 25% detected once. Of note for this clonotype: What it binds is not known.

The CDR3 length is 15 residues. V was shortened by 0 bases and J by 6 bases, with 12 bases between the two germline ends. CDR1 is ENHRY, CDR2 SYGVKD, per germline. The chain carries TRBV10-3 and TRBJ2-1; maybe TRBD2 (5 bases). Sequencing was performed on cultured PBMCs, taken from culture after CMV antigen stimulation. The clonotype originates from a human donor in good health (CMV status not recorded). Some clones in this sample may be carry-over from other donors' samples. In DNA form, the CDR3 reads TGTGCCATCAGTGAGTCGACTACCCCCCTCAATGAGCAGTTCTTC. Encoded protein: CAISESTTPLNEQFF.